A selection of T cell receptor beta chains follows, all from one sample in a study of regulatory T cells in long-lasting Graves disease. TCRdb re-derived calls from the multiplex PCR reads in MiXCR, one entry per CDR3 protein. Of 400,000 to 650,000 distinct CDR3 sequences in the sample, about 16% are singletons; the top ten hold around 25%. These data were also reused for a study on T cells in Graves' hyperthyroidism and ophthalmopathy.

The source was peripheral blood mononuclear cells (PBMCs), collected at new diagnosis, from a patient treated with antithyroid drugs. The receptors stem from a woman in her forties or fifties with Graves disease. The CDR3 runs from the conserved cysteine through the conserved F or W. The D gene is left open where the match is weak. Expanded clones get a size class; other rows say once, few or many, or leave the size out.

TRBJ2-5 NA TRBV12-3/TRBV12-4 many CASSPPGRGQETQYF TGTGCCAGCAGCCCTCCGGGAAGGGGCCAAGAGACCCAGTACTTC
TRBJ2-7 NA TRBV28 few CASSLSAGTGHEQYF TGTGCCAGCAGTTTATCGGCGGGGACCGGCCACGAGCAGTACTTC
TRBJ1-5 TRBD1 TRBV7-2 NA CASSFGTGSQPQHF TGTGCCAGCAGCTTTGGGACAGGGTCACAGCCCCAGCATTTT
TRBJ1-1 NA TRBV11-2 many CASSSGLVTEAFF TGTGCCAGCAGCTCAGGGTTGGTCACTGAAGCTTTCTTT
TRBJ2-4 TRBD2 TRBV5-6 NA CASSLAALAGAKNIQYF TGTGCCAGCAGCTTGGCCGCACTAGCGGGAGCCAAAAACATTCAGTACTTC
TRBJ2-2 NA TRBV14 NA CASSRTAGTGELFF TGTGCCAGCAGCCGAACCGCGGGGACCGGGGAGCTGTTTTTT
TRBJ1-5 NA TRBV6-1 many CASIRSLQGNQPQHF TGTGCCAGCATCCGGTCCCTACAGGGTAATCAGCCCCAGCATTTT
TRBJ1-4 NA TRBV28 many CASSPRLLPNEKLFF TGTGCCAGCAGTCCAAGACTCCTCCCTAATGAAAAACTGTTTTTT
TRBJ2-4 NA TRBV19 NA CASTPRQGLTPYF TGTGCCAGTACCCCGAGACAGGGACTGACACCGTACTTC
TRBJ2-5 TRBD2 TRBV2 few CASKASGGAAETQYF TGTGCCAGCAAGGCCAGCGGGGGGGCCGCTGAGACCCAGTACTTC
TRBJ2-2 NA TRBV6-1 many CASSGNLRLPTGELFF TGTGCCAGCAGTGGCAATCTTCGACTACCCACCGGGGAGCTGTTTTTT
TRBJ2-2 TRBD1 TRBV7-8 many CASSSLQGADTGELFF TGTGCCAGCAGCTCCTTACAGGGGGCGGACACCGGGGAGCTGTTTTTT
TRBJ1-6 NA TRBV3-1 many CASSSRVGALRSPLHF TGTGCCAGCAGCTCCCGGGTAGGGGCCCTACGTTCACCCCTCCACTTT
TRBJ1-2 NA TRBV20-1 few CSAREAASDYGYTF TGCAGTGCTAGAGAGGCGGCGAGTGACTATGGCTACACCTTC
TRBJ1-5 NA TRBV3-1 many CASSLDSSRNQPQHF TGTGCCAGCAGCCTAGACAGTTCGCGCAATCAGCCCCAGCATTTT
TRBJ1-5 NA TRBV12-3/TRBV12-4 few CASSGRGSSNQPQHF TGTGCCAGCAGTGGACGGGGGTCGAGCAATCAGCCCCAGCATTTT
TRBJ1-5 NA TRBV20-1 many CSAAEGGDQPQHF TGCAGTGCTGCCGAGGGGGGGGATCAGCCCCAGCATTTT
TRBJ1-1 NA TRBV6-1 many CASIVGGLIGTEAFF TGTGCCAGCATTGTGGGGGGCCTGATCGGAACTGAAGCTTTCTTT
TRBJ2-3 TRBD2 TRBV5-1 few CASSVTSGASTDTQYF TGCGCCAGCAGCGTGACTAGCGGGGCCTCCACAGATACGCAGTATTTT
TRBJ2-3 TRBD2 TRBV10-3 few CAISPTSGSTDTQYF TGTGCCATCAGCCCGACTAGCGGAAGCACAGATACGCAGTATTTT
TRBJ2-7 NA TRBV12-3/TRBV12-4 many CASSRQVSSYEQYF TGTGCCAGCAGCCGACAGGTTAGCTCCTACGAGCAGTACTTC
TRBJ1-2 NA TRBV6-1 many CASSPYLSYGYTF TGTGCCAGCAGTCCGTACCTTAGCTATGGCTACACCTTC
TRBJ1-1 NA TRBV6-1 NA CASRVLNTEAFF TGTGCCAGCAGGGTCTTGAACACTGAAGCTTTCTTT
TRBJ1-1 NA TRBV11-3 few CASSLPLGVKNTEAFF TGTGCCAGCAGCTTACCCCTGGGCGTCAAGAACACTGAAGCTTTCTTT
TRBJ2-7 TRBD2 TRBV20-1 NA CSARGPSGGYEQYF TGCAGTGCTAGAGGCCCTAGCGGGGGCTACGAGCAGTACTTC
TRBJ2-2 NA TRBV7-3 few CASSLTVAGARTGELFF TGTGCCAGCAGCCTCACGGTGGCGGGGGCCCGTACCGGGGAGCTGTTTTTT
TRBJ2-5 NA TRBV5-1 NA CASSSGAQEAQYF TGCGCCAGCAGCTCGGGGGCCCAAGAGGCCCAGTACTTC
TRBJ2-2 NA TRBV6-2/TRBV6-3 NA CASSYWAADTGELFF TGTGCCAGCAGTTACTGGGCAGCGGACACCGGGGAGCTGTTTTTT
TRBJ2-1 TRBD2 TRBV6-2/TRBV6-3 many CASSYSPTLLAGGNEQFF TGTGCCAGCAGTTACTCGCCTACATTACTAGCGGGGGGGAATGAGCAGTTCTTC
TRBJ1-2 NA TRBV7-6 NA CASSYSWWQAWYGYTF TGTGCCAGCAGTTACTCTTGGTGGCAGGCTTGGTATGGCTACACCTTC
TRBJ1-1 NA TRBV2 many CASKPIMNTEAFF TGTGCCAGCAAACCGATAATGAACACTGAAGCTTTCTTT
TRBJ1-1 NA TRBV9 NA CASSVGDPNTEAFF TGTGCCAGCAGCGTAGGGGATCCGAACACTGAAGCTTTCTTT
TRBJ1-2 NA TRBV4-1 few CASSPSASVSYGYTF TGCGCCAGCAGCCCCTCCGCGAGCGTCTCCTATGGCTACACCTTC
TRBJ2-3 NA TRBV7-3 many CASSLRSTGEWTDTQYF TGTGCCAGCAGCTTAAGATCTACCGGGGAGTGGACAGATACGCAGTATTTT
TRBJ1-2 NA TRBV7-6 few CASSLGRLDYGYTF TGTGCCAGCAGCTTAGGTCGACTCGACTATGGCTACACCTTC
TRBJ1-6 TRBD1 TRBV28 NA CASSLSGQYNSPPHF TGTGCCAGCAGCCTTTCGGGACAGTATAATTCACCCCCCCACTTT
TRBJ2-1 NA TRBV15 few CATSQGREQFF TGTGCCACCAGTCAGGGCCGTGAGCAGTTCTTC
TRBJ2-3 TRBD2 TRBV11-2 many CASSRLAGTTDTQYF TGTGCCAGCAGCCGACTAGCGGGGACGACAGATACGCAGTATTTT
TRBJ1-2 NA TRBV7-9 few CASPNSQSNGYTF TGTGCCTCTCCCAACTCGCAGTCAAATGGCTACACCTTC
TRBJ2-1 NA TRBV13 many CASSLLTVSSYNEQFF TGTGCCAGCAGCTTGTTGACGGTGAGCTCCTACAATGAGCAGTTCTTC